This entry features one T cell receptor (beta chain) sequence. Its target is not known. This sample is part of a study of PD-1 blockade in classical Hodgkin lymphoma. Study observations and caveats: Patients with a complete response exhibited baseline diversity comparable to newly diagnosed patients. Compared with healthy donors, newly diagnosed patients reportedly showed lower baseline TCR diversity. A significant rise in TCR diversity was seen by C4D1 for CD4+ cells but not for CD8+ cells. With respect to the repertoire differences, their causes, possibly disease activity or prior therapy, remain undefined.

V lost 7 bases, J lost 3 bases, and 15 bases lay in between. The CDR3 runs 15 residues. CDR1 is SNHLY and CDR2 is FYNNEI in the germline V gene. Profiling relied on immunoSEQ multiplex PCR, and the TCRdb table lists in-frame clones only, not all of them. The profile shows about 12,000 clones, roughly 90% of them singletons. Sample time point: cycle 4 day 1 (C4D1), after six to seven weeks of nivolumab. In every patient, relapse followed autologous stem cell transplantation, while exposure to brentuximab vedotin differed. The CD4+ T cells used were purified from thawed PBMCs through magnetic negative selection.

The clonotype originates from a human donor with classical Hodgkin lymphoma. The sample consisted of CD4+ T cells from blood, taken before the fourth cycle of nivolumab. The chain is built from TRBV2 and TRBJ2-2; possibly TRBD1 for D (6 bases). Here the CDR3 DNA reads TGTGCCAGCAACCAGGGGCCGATGGACACCGGGGAGCTGTTTTTT. Its translation: CASNQGPMDTGELFF.